These T cell receptor beta chains were read from a single sample in a study of Graves' ophthalmopathy and Graves' hyperthyroidism. TCRdb reanalysed the multiplex PCR reads using MiXCR and keeps one entry per CDR3 protein. The sample has about 1.1 million distinct CDR3 sequences; 35% to 40% are singletons. The source material was peripheral blood or thyroid tissue (not recorded which). These receptors were obtained from an adult man with Graves' hyperthyroidism. Each CDR3 is given with its conserved first and last residue. The order of the fields is D gene, J gene, V gene, clone size, CDR3 DNA, CDR3 protein. The D gene is left open where the match is weak. Rows may omit the clone size; those that give it use once, few, many or a size class.

. | TRBJ2-7 | TRBV14 | . | TGTACCAGCAGCCGGTCAGGTACCTACGAGCAGTACTTC | CTSSRSGTYEQYF
TRBD2 | TRBJ2-5 | TRBV7-9 | many | TGTGCCAGCAGCATCGGACTAGCGGGACGCCAAGAGACCCAGTACTTC | CASSIGLAGRQETQYF
. | TRBJ2-7 | TRBV4-3 | . | TGCGCCAGCAGCCAAGGATGGGGCCAACCCTACGAGCAGTACTTC | CASSQGWGQPYEQYF
. | TRBJ2-2 | TRBV19 | many | TGTGCCAGTAGTATCAAAAGGGGTGGGACCGGGGAGCTGTTTTTT | CASSIKRGGTGELFF
TRBD1 | TRBJ1-2 | TRBV5-1 | many | TGCGCCAGCAGCTTCGGGCCACAGGGGCACTATGGCTACACCTTC | CASSFGPQGHYGYTF
. | TRBJ1-5 | TRBV20-1 | few | TGCAGTGGCATGGCGGAGACCCAGCATTTT | CSGMAETQHF
. | TRBJ1-2 | TRBV7-8 | many | TGTGCCAGCAGTGCCCTAGCCCAAAACTATGGCTACACCTTC | CASSALAQNYGYTF
. | TRBJ1-5 | TRBV20-1 | . | TGCAGTGCTAGAGGACAGCTATGGGGTAGCAATCAGCCCCAGCATTTT | CSARGQLWGSNQPQHF
. | TRBJ2-7 | TRBV7-2 | . | TGTGCCAGCAGCTTGTCCGACAGAGCCTACGAGCAGTACTTC | CASSLSDRAYEQYF
TRBD1 | TRBJ2-7 | TRBV7-8 | . | TGTGCCAGCAGCTTTAATAGGACAGGGAACTACGAGCAGTACTTC | CASSFNRTGNYEQYF
. | TRBJ1-2 | TRBV9 | many | TGTGCCAGCAGCGTGACAGCAACACAGGACTATGGCTACACCTTC | CASSVTATQDYGYTF
. | TRBJ1-1 | TRBV28 | few | TGTGCCAGCAGATCTGCGGGGGATCAAGCTTTCTTT | CASRSAGDQAFF
. | TRBJ1-5 | TRBV4-2 | many | TGTGCCAGCAGCCAAGGGGGGGAGGGGAATCAGCCCCAGCATTTT | CASSQGGEGNQPQHF
. | TRBJ2-2 | TRBV7-9 | few | TGTGCCAGCAGCTCCCGACAGGCTCCCGGGGAGCTGTTTTTT | CASSSRQAPGELFF
. | TRBJ2-2 | TRBV20-1 | . | TGCAGTGCTAGAGATTTAGGACACAGAAACACCGGGGAGCTGTTTTTT | CSARDLGHRNTGELFF